This entry describes one T cell receptor (beta chain). Using its own MiXCR run on the RT-PCR reads, TCRdb lists one record per CDR3 protein. The data hold approximately 520,000 distinct CDR3 sequences, with about 17% observed a single time. The sample originates from a study of response to subunit inactivated influenza vaccine. V was trimmed by 0 bases and J by 4 bases, leaving 12 bases between them. The CDR3 sequence is 15 residues long. Germline V CDR1 and CDR2: MNHEY, SVGEGT. The sample consisted of CD4+ T cells sorted from PBMCs, taken 23 to 25 months after vaccination. The genes are TRBV6-2 or TRBV6-3 and TRBJ1-2, with D tentatively TRBD1 (6 bases). This TCR was sampled from a man between 50 and 69 years old who received an inactivated influenza vaccine. This CDR3 reads CASSYSDSRSYGYTF. The CDR3 DNA follows: TGTGCCAGCAGTTACTCGGACAGCCGAAGCTATGGCTACACCTTC.